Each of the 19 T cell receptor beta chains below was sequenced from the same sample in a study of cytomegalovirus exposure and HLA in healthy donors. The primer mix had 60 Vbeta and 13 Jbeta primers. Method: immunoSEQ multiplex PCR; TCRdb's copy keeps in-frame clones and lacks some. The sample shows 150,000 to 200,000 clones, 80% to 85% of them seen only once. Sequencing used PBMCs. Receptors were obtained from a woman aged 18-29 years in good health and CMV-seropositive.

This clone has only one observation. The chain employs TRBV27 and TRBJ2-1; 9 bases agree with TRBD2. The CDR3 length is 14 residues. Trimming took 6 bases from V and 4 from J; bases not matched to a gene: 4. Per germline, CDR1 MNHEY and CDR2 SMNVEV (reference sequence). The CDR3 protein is CASSKAGGYNEQFF. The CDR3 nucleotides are TGTGCCAGCAGCAAAGCGGGGGGATACAATGAGCAGTTCTTC.

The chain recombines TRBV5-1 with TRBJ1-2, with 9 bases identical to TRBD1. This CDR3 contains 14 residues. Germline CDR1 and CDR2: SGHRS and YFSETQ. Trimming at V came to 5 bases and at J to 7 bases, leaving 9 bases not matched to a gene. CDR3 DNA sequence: TGCGCCAGCAGTCATACAGGGGGCGCGGGTGGCTACACCTTC. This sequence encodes CASSHTGGAGGYTF.

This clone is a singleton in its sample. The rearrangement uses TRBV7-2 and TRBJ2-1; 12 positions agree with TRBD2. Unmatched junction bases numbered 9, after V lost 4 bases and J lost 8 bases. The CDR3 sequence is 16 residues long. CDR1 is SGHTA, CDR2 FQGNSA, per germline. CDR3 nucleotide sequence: TGTGCCAGCAGCTGGGTGGCTAGCGGGGGGGGCCATGAGCAGTTCTTC. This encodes CASSWVASGGGHEQFF. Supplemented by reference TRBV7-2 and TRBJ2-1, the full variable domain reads GAGVSQSPSNKVTEKGKDVELRCDPISGHTALYWYRQSLGQGLEFLIYFQGNSAPDKSGLPSDRFSAERTGGSVSTLTIQRTQQEDSAVYLCASSWVASGGGHEQFFGPGTRLTVL.

The CDR3 nucleotides read TGTGCCAGCAGCTTAGGTGGACTAGCAACCAATGAGCAGTTCTTC. Its protein is CASSLGGLATNEQFF. The chain has TRBV13 and TRBJ2-1; TRBD2 agrees at 8 bases. J gave up 6 bases and V 0 bases, and 4 bases lay outside the gene matches. Germline CDR1 and CDR2: PRHDT and FYEKMQ (reference sequence). CDR3 length equals 15 residues.

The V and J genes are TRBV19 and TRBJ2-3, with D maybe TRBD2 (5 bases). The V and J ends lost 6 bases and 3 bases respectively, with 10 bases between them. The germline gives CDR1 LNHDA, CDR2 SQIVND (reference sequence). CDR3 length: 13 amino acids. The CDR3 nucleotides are TGTGCCAGTAGCCCGGGAACTACAGATACGCAGTATTTT. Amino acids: CASSPGTTDTQYF.

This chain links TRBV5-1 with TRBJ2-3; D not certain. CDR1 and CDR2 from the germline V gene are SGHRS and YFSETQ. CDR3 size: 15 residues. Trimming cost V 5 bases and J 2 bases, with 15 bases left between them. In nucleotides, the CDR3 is TGCGCCAGCAGAGCGAGGCCAGACCCCACAGATACGCAGTATTTT. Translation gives CASRARPDPTDTQYF.

CDR3 region: CASSIGGRNTGELFF. CDR3 sequence (DNA): TGTGCCAGTAGTATCGGGGGGCGGAACACCGGGGAGCTGTTTTTT. The chain couples TRBV19 to TRBJ2-2, with a tentative D call TRBD2 (7 bases). The CDR3 is 15 residues long. V lost 3 bases and J lost 1, with 9 bases in between. Germline assignment: CDR1 LNHDA and CDR2 SQIVND (reference sequence).

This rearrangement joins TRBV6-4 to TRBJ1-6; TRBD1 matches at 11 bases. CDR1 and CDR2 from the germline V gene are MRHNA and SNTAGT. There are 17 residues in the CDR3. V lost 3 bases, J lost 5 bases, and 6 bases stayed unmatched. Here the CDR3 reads CASSDGGTGGHNSPLHF. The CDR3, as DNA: TGTGCCAGCAGTGATGGCGGGACAGGGGGACATAATTCACCCCTCCACTTT.

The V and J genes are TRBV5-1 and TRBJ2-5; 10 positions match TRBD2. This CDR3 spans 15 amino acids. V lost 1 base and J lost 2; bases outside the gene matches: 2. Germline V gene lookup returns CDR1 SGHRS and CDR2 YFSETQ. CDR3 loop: CASSLLAGVQETQYF. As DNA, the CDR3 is TGCGCCAGCAGCTTGCTAGCGGGGGTACAAGAGACCCAGTACTTC.

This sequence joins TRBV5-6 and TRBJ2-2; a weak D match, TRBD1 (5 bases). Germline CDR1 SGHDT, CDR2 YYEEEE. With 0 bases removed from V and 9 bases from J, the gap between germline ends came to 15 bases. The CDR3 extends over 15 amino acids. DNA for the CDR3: TGTGCCAGCAGCTTGGAGGGCAGGGCTGTGCGGGAGCTGTTTTTT. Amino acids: CASSLEGRAVRELFF. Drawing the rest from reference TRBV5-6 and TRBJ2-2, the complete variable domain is DAGVTQSPTHLIKTRGQQVTLRCSPKSGHDTVSWYQQALGQGPQFIFQYYEEEERQRGNFPDRFSGHQFPNYSSELNVNALLLGDSALYLCASSLEGRAVRELFFGEGSRLTVL.

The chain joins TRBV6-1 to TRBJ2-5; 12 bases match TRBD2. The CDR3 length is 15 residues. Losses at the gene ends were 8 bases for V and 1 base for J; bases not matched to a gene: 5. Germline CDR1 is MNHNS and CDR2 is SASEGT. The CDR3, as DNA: TGTGCCAGCTTGGGACTAGCGGGCTCCCAAGAGACCCAGTACTTC. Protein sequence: CASLGLAGSQETQYF.

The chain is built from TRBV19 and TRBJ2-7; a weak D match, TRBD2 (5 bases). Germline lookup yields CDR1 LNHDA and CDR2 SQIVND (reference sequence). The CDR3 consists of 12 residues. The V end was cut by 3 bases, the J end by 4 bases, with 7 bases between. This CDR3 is CASSIRGYEQYF. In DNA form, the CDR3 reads TGTGCCAGTAGTATTCGGGGATACGAGCAGTACTTC.

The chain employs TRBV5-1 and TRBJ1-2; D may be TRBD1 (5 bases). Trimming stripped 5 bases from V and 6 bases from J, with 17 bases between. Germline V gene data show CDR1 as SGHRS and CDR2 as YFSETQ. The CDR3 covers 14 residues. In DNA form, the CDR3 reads TGCGCCAGCAGTTACGGAGGAGGGGCTAATGGCTACACCTTC. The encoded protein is CASSYGGGANGYTF. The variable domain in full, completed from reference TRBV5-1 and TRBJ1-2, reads KAGVTQTPRYLIKTRGQQVTLSCSPISGHRSVSWYQQTPGQGLQFLFEYFSETQRNKGNFPGRFSGRQFSNSRSEMNVSTLELGDSALYLCASSYGGGANGYTFGSGTRLTVV.

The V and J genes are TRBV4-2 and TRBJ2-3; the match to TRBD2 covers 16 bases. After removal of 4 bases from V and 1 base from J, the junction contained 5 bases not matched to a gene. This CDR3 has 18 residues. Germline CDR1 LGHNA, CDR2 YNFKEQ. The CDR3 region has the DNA TGTGCCAGCAGCCTCGCCGGGACTAGCGGGGGGGGCACAGATACGCAGTATTTT. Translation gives CASSLAGTSGGGTDTQYF.

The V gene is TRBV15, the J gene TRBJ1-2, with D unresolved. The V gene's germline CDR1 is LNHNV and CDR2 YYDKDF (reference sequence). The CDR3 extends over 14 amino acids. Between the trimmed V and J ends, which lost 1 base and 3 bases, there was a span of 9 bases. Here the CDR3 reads CATSRGSIYYGYTF. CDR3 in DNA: TGTGCCACCAGCAGAGGGAGCATCTACTATGGCTACACCTTC.

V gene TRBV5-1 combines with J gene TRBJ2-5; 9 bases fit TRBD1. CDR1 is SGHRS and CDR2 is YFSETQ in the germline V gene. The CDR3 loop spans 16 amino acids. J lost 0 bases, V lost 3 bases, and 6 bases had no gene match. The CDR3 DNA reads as TGCGCCAGCAGCTCTCCGGACAGGGGTTACCAAGAGACCCAGTACTTC. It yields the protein CASSSPDRGYQETQYF.

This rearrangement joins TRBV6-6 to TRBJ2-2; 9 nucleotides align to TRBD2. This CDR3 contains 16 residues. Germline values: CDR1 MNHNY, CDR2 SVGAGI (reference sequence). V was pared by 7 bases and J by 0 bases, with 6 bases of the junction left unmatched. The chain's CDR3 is CASTPAGGPNTGELFF. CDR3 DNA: TGTGCCAGCACTCCAGCGGGGGGTCCGAACACCGGGGAGCTGTTTTTT.

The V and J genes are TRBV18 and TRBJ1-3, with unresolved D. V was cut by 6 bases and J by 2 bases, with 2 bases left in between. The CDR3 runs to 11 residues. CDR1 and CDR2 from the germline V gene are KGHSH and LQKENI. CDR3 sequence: CASSAGNTIYF. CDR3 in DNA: TGTGCCAGCTCCGCTGGAAACACCATATATTTT.

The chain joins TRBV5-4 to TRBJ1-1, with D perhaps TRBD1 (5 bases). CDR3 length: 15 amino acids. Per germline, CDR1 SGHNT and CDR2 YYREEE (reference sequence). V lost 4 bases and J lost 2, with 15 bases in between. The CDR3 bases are TGTGCCAGCAGCCCTGCCCGGGGGGTAAACACTGAAGCTTTCTTT. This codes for CASSPARGVNTEAFF.